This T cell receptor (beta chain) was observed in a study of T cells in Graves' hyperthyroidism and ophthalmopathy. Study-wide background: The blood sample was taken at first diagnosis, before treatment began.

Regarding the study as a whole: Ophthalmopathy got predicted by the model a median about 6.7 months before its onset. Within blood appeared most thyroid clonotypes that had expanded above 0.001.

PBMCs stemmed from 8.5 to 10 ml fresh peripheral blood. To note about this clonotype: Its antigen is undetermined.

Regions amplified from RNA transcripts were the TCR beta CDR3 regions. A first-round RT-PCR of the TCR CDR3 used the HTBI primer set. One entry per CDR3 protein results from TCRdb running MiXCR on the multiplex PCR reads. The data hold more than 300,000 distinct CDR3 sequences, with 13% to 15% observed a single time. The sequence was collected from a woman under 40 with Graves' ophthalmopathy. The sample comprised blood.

This CDR3 is CASSSRAGLETNTQYF. The CDR3 nucleotides read TGTGCCAGCAGCTCCAGGGCGGGACTAGAAACTAATACGCAGTATTTT. The chain joins TRBV9 to TRBJ2-3; 8 bases line up with TRBD2. The CDR3 has 16 amino acids. Germline V CDR1 and CDR2: SGDLS, YYNGEE. With 4 bases clipped from V and 7 bases from J, the junction kept 14 bases outside the gene matches.